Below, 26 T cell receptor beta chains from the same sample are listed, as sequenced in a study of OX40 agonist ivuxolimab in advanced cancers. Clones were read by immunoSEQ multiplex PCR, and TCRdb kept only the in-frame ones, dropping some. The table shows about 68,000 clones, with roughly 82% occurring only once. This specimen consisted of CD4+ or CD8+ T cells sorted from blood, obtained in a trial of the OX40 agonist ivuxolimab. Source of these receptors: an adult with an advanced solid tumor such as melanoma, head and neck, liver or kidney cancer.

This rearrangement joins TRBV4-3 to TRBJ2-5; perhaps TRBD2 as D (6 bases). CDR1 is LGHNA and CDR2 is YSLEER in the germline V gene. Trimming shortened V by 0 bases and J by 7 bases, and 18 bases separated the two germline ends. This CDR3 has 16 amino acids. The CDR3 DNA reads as TGCGCCAGCAGCCAAGATCAGAGGGGACTTTTCGGGACCCAGTACTTC. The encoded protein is CASSQDQRGLFGTQYF.

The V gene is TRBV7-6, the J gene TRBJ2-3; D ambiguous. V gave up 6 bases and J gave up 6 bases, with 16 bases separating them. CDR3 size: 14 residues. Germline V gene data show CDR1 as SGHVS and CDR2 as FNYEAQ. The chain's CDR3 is CASSSTFGPDTQYF. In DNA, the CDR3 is TGTGCCAGCAGTTCTACCTTTGGCCCGGATACGCAGTATTTT.

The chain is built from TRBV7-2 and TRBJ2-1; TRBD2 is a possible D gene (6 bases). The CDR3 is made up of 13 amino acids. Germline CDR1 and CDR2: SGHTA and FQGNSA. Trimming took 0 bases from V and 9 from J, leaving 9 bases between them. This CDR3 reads CASSLAVAVEQFF. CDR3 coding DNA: TGTGCCAGCAGCTTAGCGGTAGCGGTTGAGCAGTTCTTC.

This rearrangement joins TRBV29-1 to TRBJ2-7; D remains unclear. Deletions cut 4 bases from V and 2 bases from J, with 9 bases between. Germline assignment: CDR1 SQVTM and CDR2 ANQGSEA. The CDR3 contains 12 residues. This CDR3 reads CSVGPDAYEQYF. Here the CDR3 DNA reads TGCAGCGTTGGCCCGGACGCCTACGAGCAGTACTTC.

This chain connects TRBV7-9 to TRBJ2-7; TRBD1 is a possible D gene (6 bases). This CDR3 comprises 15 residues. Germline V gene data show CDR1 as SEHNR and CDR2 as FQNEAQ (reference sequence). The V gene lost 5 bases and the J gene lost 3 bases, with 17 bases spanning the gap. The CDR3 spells CASSQGRDKDYEQYF. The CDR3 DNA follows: TGTGCCAGCAGCCAGGGCCGGGACAAAGACTACGAGCAGTACTTC.

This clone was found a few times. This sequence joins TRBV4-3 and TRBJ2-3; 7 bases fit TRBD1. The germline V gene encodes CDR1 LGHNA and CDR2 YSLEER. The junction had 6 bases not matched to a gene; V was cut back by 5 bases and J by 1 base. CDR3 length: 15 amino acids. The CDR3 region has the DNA TGCGCCAGCAGCAGCCGGGACAGCCGCACAGATACGCAGTATTTT. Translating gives CASSSRDSRTDTQYF.

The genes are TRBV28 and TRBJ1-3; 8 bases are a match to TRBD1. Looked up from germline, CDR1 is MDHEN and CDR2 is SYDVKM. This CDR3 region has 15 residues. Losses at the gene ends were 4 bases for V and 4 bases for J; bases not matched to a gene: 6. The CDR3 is CASSYPTGAGNTIYF. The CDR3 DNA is TGTGCCAGCAGTTACCCGACAGGGGCGGGAAACACCATATATTTT. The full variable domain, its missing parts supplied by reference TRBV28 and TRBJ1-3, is DVKVTQSSRYLVKRTGEKVFLECVQDMDHENMFWYRQDPGLGLRLIYFSYDVKMKEKGDIPEGYSVSREKKERFSLILESASTNQTSMYLCASSYPTGAGNTIYFGEGSWLTVV.

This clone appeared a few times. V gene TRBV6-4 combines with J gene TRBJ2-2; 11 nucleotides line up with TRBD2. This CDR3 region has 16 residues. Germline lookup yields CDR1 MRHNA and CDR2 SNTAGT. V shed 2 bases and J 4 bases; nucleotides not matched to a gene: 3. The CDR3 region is CASSDEGLAATGELFF. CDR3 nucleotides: TGTGCCAGCAGTGACGAGGGACTAGCGGCCACCGGGGAGCTGTTTTTT.

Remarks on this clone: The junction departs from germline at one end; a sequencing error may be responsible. CDR3 sequence reads: CASRGQGGQPQHF. Here the CDR3 DNA reads TGTGCGAGTAGAGGACAGGGAGGGCAGCCCCAGCATTTT. The V call is TRBV19, the J call TRBJ1-5; TRBD1 aligns across 8 bases. The CDR3 runs 13 residues. CDR1 LNHDA and CDR2 SQIVND come from the germline V gene (reference sequence). The full variable domain, with the rest looked up from reference TRBV19 and TRBJ1-5, is DGGITQSPKYLFRKEGQNVTLSCEQNLNHDAMYWYRQDPGQGLRLIYYSQIVNDFQKGDIAEGYSVSREKKESFPLTVTSAQKNPTAFYLCASRGQGGQPQHFGDGTRLSIL.

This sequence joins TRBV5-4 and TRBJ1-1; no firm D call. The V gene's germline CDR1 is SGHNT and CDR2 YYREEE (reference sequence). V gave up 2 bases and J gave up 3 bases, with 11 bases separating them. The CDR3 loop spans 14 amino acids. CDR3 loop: CASSFPGWDTEAFF. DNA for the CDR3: TGTGCCAGCAGCTTTCCGGGGTGGGACACTGAAGCTTTCTTT.

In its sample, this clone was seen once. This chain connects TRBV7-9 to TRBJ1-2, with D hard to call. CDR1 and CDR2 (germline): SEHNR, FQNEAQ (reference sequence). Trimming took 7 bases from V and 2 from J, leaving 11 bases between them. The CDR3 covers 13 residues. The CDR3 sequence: CASTPQVNYGYTF. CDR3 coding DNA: TGTGCCAGCACCCCCCAGGTCAACTATGGCTACACCTTC.

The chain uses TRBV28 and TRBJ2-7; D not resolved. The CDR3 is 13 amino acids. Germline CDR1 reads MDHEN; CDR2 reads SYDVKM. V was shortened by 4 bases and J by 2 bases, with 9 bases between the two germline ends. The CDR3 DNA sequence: TGTGCCAGCAGTTCTCAGTCCCCCTACGAGCAGTACTTC. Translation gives CASSSQSPYEQYF.

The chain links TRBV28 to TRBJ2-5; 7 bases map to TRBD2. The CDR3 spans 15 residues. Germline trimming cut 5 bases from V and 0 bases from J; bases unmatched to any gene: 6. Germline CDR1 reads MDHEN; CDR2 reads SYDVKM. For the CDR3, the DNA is TGTGCCAGCAGTCCCTTGGGACTATACCAAGAGACCCAGTACTTC. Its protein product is CASSPLGLYQETQYF.

This CDR3 reads CASSVLSLRDLPRRNEQFF. The CDR3 bases are TGTGCCAGCAGCGTTTTAAGTTTGCGGGACCTACCCAGGCGCAATGAGCAGTTCTTC. The chain uses TRBV9 and TRBJ2-1; weak D call: TRBD2 (6 bases). Germline V gives CDR1 SGDLS, CDR2 YYNGEE. The CDR3 is made up of 19 amino acids. V was cut by 2 bases and J by 6 bases, with 27 bases left in between.

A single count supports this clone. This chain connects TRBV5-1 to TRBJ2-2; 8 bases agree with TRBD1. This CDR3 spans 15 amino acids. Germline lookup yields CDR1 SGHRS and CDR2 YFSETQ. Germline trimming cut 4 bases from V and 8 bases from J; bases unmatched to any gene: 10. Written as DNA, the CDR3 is TGCGCCAGCAGCCTCCGGACAGGGACGGGGGGGGAGCTGTTTTTT. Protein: CASSLRTGTGGELFF.

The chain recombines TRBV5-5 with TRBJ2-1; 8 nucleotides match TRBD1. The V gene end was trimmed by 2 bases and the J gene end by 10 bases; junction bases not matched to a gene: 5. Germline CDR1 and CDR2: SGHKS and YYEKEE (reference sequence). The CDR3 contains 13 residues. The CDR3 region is CASSFQGAREQFF. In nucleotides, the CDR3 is TGTGCCAGCAGCTTCCAGGGGGCAAGAGAGCAGTTCTTC. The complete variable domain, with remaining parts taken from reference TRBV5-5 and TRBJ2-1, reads DAGVTQSPTHLIKTRGQQVTLRCSPISGHKSVSWYQQVLGQGPQFIFQYYEKEERGRGNFPDRFSARQFPNYSSELNVNALLLGDSALYLCASSFQGAREQFFGPGTRLTVL.

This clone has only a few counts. This chain's CDR3 is CASSGWDRGSYNEQFF. The DNA for the CDR3 is TGTGCCAGCAGCGGATGGGACAGGGGGTCATACAATGAGCAGTTCTTC. The chain couples TRBV9 to TRBJ2-1; TRBD1 aligns across 11 bases. V dropped 3 bases and J dropped 4; count of bases not matched to a gene: 6. Germline CDR1 reads SGDLS; CDR2 reads YYNGEE. The CDR3 extends over 16 amino acids.

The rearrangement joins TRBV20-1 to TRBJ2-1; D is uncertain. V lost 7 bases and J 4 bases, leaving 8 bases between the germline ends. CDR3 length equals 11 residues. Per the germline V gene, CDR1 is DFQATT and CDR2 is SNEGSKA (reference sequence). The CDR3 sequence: CSGLEYNEQFF. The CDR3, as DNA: TGCAGTGGCTTAGAGTACAATGAGCAGTTCTTC.

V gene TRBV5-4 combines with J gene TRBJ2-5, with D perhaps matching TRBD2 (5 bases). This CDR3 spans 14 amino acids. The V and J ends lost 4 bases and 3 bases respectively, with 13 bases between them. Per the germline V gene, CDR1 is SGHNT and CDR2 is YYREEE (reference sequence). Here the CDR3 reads CASSTKGDKETQYF. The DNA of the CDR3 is TGTGCCAGCAGCACGAAGGGAGATAAAGAGACCCAGTACTTC.

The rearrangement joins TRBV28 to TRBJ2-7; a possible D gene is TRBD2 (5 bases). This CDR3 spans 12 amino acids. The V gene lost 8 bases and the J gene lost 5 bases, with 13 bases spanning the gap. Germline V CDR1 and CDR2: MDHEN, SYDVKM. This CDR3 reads CASRSRVDEQYF. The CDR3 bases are TGTGCCAGCCGTTCGAGGGTTGACGAGCAGTACTTC.

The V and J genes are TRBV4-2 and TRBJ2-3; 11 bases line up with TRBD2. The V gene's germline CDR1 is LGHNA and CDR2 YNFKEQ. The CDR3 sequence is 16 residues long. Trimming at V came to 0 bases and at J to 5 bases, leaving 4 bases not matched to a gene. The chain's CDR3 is CASSQDRLAGGDTQYF. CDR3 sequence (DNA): TGTGCCAGCAGCCAAGATCGGCTAGCGGGAGGAGATACGCAGTATTTT.

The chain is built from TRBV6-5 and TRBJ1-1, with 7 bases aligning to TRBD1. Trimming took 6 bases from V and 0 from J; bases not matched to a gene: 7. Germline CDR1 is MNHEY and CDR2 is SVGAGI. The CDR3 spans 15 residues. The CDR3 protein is CASSPDRAMNTEAFF. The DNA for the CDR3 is TGTGCCAGCAGCCCAGACAGGGCCATGAACACTGAAGCTTTCTTT.

This CDR3 is CASSLEGDRALTQYF. DNA of the CDR3: TGTGCCAGCAGCTTGGAAGGGGACAGAGCTCTCACCCAGTACTTC. This sequence joins TRBV5-4 and TRBJ2-5; TRBD1 aligns across 7 bases. CDR1 SGHNT and CDR2 YYREEE come from the germline V gene (reference sequence). V lost 0 bases and J lost 8; bases outside the gene matches: 10. The CDR3 consists of 15 residues.

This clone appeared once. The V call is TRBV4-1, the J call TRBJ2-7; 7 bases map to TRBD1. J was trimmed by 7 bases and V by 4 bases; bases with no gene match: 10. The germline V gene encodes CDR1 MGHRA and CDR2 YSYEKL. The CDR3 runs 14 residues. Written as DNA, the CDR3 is TGCGCCAGCAGCCGACAGGGAAAAGGAGGTGAGCAGTACTTC. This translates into CASSRQGKGGEQYF.

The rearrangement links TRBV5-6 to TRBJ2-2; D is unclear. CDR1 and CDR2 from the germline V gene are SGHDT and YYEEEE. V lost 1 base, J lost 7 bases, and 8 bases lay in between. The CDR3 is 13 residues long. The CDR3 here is CASSLPRNGELFF. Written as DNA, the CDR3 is TGTGCCAGCAGCTTGCCACGGAACGGGGAGCTGTTTTTT.

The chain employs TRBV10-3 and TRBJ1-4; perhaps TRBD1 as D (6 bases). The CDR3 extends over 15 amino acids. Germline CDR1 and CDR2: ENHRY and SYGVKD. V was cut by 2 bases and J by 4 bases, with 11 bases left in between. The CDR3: CAISEGGGSNEKLFF. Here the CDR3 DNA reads TGTGCCATCAGTGAGGGAGGGGGGAGTAATGAAAAACTGTTTTTT.